This TCR beta chain was recorded in a study of human T cells and chemical hapten exposure. One entry per CDR3 protein results from TCRdb running MiXCR on the RACE reads. The table records 65,000 to 70,000 distinct CDR3 sequences, around 9.9% of them present only once. In its sample, this clonotype was seen a few times. Antigen: not known. Germline values: CDR1 DFQATT, CDR2 SNEGSKA (reference sequence). V trimming: 3 bases; J trimming: 5 bases; junction bases outside the gene matches: 6. This CDR3 spans 14 amino acids. Time point of the sample: pre-sensitization, week 0. Regarding treatment: therapeutic diphenylcyclopropenone sensitization with weekly scalp DPC. General study findings and limits: Versus controls, expanded TCRs had significantly more large CDR3 similarity clusters.

The specimen was whole blood, collected in connection with sensitization to the hapten diphenylcyclopropenone (DPC). This receptor was taken from a woman aged 50 to 60 with alopecia areata. Some clones in this sample may be carry-over from other donors' samples. This chain links TRBV20-1 with TRBJ2-3; 9 bases fit TRBD2. This CDR3 reads CSASRAGGQDTQYF. For the CDR3, the DNA is TGCAGTGCTAGTCGCGCGGGGGGGCAAGATACGCAGTATTTT.